Sequencing of this T cell receptor (beta chain) was carried out in a study of metastatic and nonmetastatic thyroid tumors. Looking at the study overall: Across peripheral blood and tumor or nodule tissue samples taken from malignant and benign thyroid patients, the repertoires were compared with one another. Study findings and constraints: Within blood and tumor, benign nodules reportedly had significantly lower TCR beta diversity than malignant thyroid tumors did.

Details on this clone: The target antigen is unknown.

Each patient came to thyroid surgery without any prior treatment (of any kind). V dropped 2 bases and J dropped 2; count of bases not matched to a gene: 1. Looked up from germline, CDR1 is SGDLS and CDR2 is YYNGEE. This CDR3 contains 14 residues. Original analysis: For papillary thyroid cancer, a distant-metastasis classifier was constructed from CDR3 differences observed across clinicopathological groups. TCRdb used MiXCR to call clones anew from the PCR reads. The V and J calls here are based on TCRdb, not the publication. The sample lists about 59,000 clones; roughly 29% were seen once. The clonotype comes from a female donor with papillary thyroid cancer or a benign thyroid nodule (not recorded which). Some clones in this sample may be carry-over from other donors' samples. Sequencing was performed on blood. The chain combines TRBV9 with TRBJ2-7; 10 bases agree with TRBD1. The CDR3 nucleotides read TGTGCCAGCAGCGTCGGGACAGGGGCCTACGAGCAGTACTTC. It yields the protein CASSVGTGAYEQYF.